A single sample gave rise to the 27 T cell receptor beta chains below, sequenced in a study of T cell changes during pregnancy in multiple sclerosis. Data came from immunoSEQ multiplex PCR; TCRdb stores just in-frame clones and leaves some out. The table records around 50,000 clones, roughly 89% of them present only once. Specimen: peripheral blood from another person, used as feeder cells. Receptors originate from a human donor whose cells served as feeder cells for cultures in a pregnancy study.

The chain links TRBV7-2 to TRBJ2-4; 7 nucleotides align to TRBD1. V gave up 4 bases and J gave up 9 bases; unmatched junction bases: 3. The germline CDR1 and CDR2 sequences are SGHTA and FQGNSA. This CDR3 spans 12 amino acids. CDR3 bases: TGTGCCAGCAGCTGGACAGGAGGCATTCAGTACTTC. Translating it yields CASSWTGGIQYF.

The V call is TRBV30, the J call TRBJ2-7; 10 bases are shared with TRBD1. Germline V CDR1 and CDR2: GTSNPN, SVGIG (reference sequence). CDR3 length: 13 residues. V gave up 5 bases and J gave up 2 bases; unmatched junction bases: 3. The CDR3 sequence: CAWAGTGAYEQYF. Here the CDR3 DNA reads TGTGCCTGGGCCGGGACAGGGGCCTACGAGCAGTACTTC. The complete variable domain, with remaining parts taken from reference TRBV30 and TRBJ2-7, reads SQTIHQWPATLVQPVGSPLSLECTVEGTSNPNLYWYRQAAGRGLQLLFYSVGIGQISSEVPQNLSASRPQDRQFILSSKKLLLSDSGFYLCAWAGTGAYEQYFGPGTRLTVT.

This chain links TRBV10-3 with TRBJ2-3; TRBD1 is a possible D gene (5 bases). Trimming cost V 6 bases and J 1 base, with 11 bases left between them. Germline CDR1 reads ENHRY; CDR2 reads SYGVKD. The CDR3 is made up of 14 amino acids. The CDR3 DNA reads TGTGCCATCAGAGAACAACAGGGCACAGATACGCAGTATTTT. Encoded protein: CAIREQQGTDTQYF.

The J gene is TRBJ2-3, the V gene TRBV6-5; D is uncertain. The CDR3 contains 13 residues. Trimming stripped 0 bases from V and 4 bases from J, with 5 bases between. Germline CDR1 MNHEY, CDR2 SVGAGI. The CDR3 DNA follows: TGTGCCAGCAGTTACTCGTTAGCAGATACGCAGTATTTT. Translation: CASSYSLADTQYF.

Only one count was recorded for this clone. The V gene is TRBV9, the J gene TRBJ1-2, with 7 bases aligning to TRBD1. The CDR3 covers 18 residues. CDR1 and CDR2 from the germline V gene are SGDLS and YYNGEE. With V trimmed by 4 bases and J by 7 bases, 22 bases remained unmatched. The CDR3 region is CASSPHRTGGGGITGYTF. The CDR3 bases are TGTGCCAGCAGCCCCCACCGGACAGGAGGAGGGGGGATTACTGGCTACACCTTC.

The chain combines TRBV7-8 with TRBJ1-5; tentatively, D is TRBD1 (6 bases). The V end lost 4 bases, the J end lost 0 bases, and 16 bases lay between the germline ends. Germline V gene sequence: CDR1 SGHVS, CDR2 FQNEAQ. There are 17 residues in the CDR3. DNA of the CDR3: TGTGCCAGCAGCTCACGGGGAGGACAGATTAGCAATCAGCCCCAGCATTTT. Protein sequence: CASSSRGGQISNQPQHF.

On this clone: Other DNA variants within this sample encode the same CDR3. The chain employs TRBV6-5 and TRBJ2-2; TRBD2 is a possible D gene (5 bases). V was shortened by 5 bases and J by 7 bases, with 14 bases between the two germline ends. From germline, CDR1 is MNHEY and CDR2 SVGAGI. This CDR3 is 14 amino acids long. Here the CDR3 reads CASSPRNEGGELFF. In nucleotides, the CDR3 is TGTGCCAGCAGTCCACGGAACGAGGGCGGGGAGCTGTTTTTT.

The chain couples TRBV7-3 to TRBJ1-6; no clear D. Trimming pared 1 base from V and 6 bases from J, leaving 10 bases between. This CDR3 is built from 15 residues. Germline V lookup: CDR1 SGHTA, CDR2 FQGTGA. The CDR3 region has the DNA TGTGCCAGCAGCTTAATGGGTGTACCTAATTCACCCCTCCACTTT. Translation: CASSLMGVPNSPLHF.

Here the CDR3 reads CASRWTSGIGGLNEQFF. The CDR3 DNA follows: TGCGCCAGCAGATGGACTAGCGGGATTGGAGGCCTAAATGAGCAGTTCTTC. This chain joins TRBV5-1 and TRBJ2-1; 12 nucleotides align to TRBD2. V shed 5 bases, J shed 7 bases, and the junction held 13 bases outside the gene matches. Germline V gene data show CDR1 as SGHRS and CDR2 as YFSETQ. The CDR3 totals 17 residues.

The chain carries TRBV5-1 and TRBJ2-1; 7 positions agree with TRBD2. Germline trimming cut 0 bases from V and 10 bases from J; bases unmatched to any gene: 10. The CDR3 contains 15 residues. In germline, CDR1 is SGHRS, CDR2 YFSETQ. The CDR3 DNA sequence: TGCGCCAGCAGCTTGGTAACCAGCGGGATAGTAGAGCAGTTCTTC. Translation gives CASSLVTSGIVEQFF.

The chain has TRBV7-2 and TRBJ1-1; the D is unclear. The V end lost 5 bases, the J end lost 11 bases, and 15 bases lay between the germline ends. From germline, CDR1 is SGHTA and CDR2 FQGNSA. CDR3 length: 12 residues. The CDR3 loop is CASSPTPGPAFF. The DNA for the CDR3 is TGTGCCAGCAGCCCAACCCCGGGCCCGGCTTTCTTT.

The J gene is TRBJ1-5, the V gene TRBV9; D ambiguous. This CDR3 spans 13 amino acids. Trimming stripped 6 bases from V and 1 base from J, with 8 bases between. Germline CDR1 is SGDLS and CDR2 is YYNGEE. CDR3 loop: CASNSGSNQPQHF. The CDR3 DNA sequence: TGTGCCAGCAATAGCGGGAGCAATCAGCCCCAGCATTTT. Combining the CDR3 with reference TRBV9 and TRBJ1-5 gives the whole variable domain DSGVTQTPKHLITATGQRVTLRCSPRSGDLSVYWYQQSLDQGLQFLIQYYNGEERAKGNILERFSAQQFPDLHSELNLSSLELGDSALYFCASNSGSNQPQHFGDGTRLSIL.

The V gene is TRBV5-4, the J gene TRBJ2-2; 7 bases are shared with TRBD2. The CDR3 consists of 15 residues. The germline V gene has CDR1 SGHNT and CDR2 YYREEE (reference sequence). V shed 2 bases and J 3 bases; nucleotides not matched to a gene: 4. The CDR3 sequence: CASSLRTSYTGELFF. In nucleotides, the CDR3 is TGTGCCAGCAGCTTACGGACTAGTTACACCGGGGAGCTGTTTTTT.

The rearrangement uses TRBV11-2 and TRBJ2-1; the match to TRBD2 covers 7 bases. This CDR3 spans 15 amino acids. The trim removed 4 bases at V and 3 bases at J, leaving 6 bases unmatched. Germline assignment: CDR1 SGHAT and CDR2 FQNNGV. The CDR3 sequence is CASSSRLASYNEQFF. The DNA for the CDR3 is TGTGCCAGCAGCTCTCGACTAGCTAGCTACAATGAGCAGTTCTTC.

The gene calls are TRBV7-2 and TRBJ2-7; D unclear. The germline CDR1 and CDR2 sequences are SGHTA and FQGNSA. Between the trimmed V and J ends, which lost 1 base and 3 bases, there was a span of 13 bases. The CDR3 runs 15 residues. The CDR3 spells CASSLDYRVGYEQYF. The CDR3, as DNA: TGTGCCAGCAGCTTAGACTACCGGGTAGGCTACGAGCAGTACTTC.

CDR3 in amino acids: CASSQEQGNTIYF. The CDR3 bases are TGCGCCAGCAGCCAAGAACAGGGAAACACCATATATTTT. This chain joins TRBV4-3 and TRBJ1-3; D is undetermined. There are 13 residues in the CDR3. Germline CDR1 LGHNA, CDR2 YSLEER. The V end was cut by 0 bases, the J end by 4 bases, with 4 bases between.

V usage is TRBV7-9 and J usage is TRBJ1-2; D might be TRBD1 (5 bases). The ends were cut back, 3 bases at V and 3 bases at J, with 11 bases in the middle. The germline gives CDR1 SEHNR, CDR2 FQNEAQ (reference sequence). This CDR3 has 14 amino acids. The CDR3 spells CASSLASQDYGYTF. The CDR3 DNA follows: TGTGCCAGCAGCTTGGCCTCACAGGACTATGGCTACACCTTC.

This chain links TRBV28 with TRBJ2-4; tentatively, D is TRBD1 (6 bases). CDR1 is MDHEN, CDR2 SYDVKM, per germline. Trimming took 6 bases from V and 0 from J, leaving 12 bases between them. The CDR3 loop spans 15 amino acids. This CDR3 reads CASSPRGLAKNIQYF. The CDR3 DNA follows: TGTGCCAGCAGCCCCAGGGGTTTAGCCAAAAACATTCAGTACTTC.

The V and J genes are TRBV4-3 and TRBJ2-6; D is uncertain. The CDR3 loop spans 16 amino acids. CDR1 and CDR2 from the germline V gene are LGHNA and YSLEER. Trimming pared 0 bases from V and 0 bases from J, leaving 6 bases between. CDR3 in amino acids: CASSQESTSGANVLTF. In DNA, the CDR3 is TGCGCCAGCAGCCAAGAGAGCACCTCTGGGGCCAACGTCCTGACTTTC.

The V call is TRBV5-4, the J call TRBJ2-3, with D tentatively TRBD1 (6 bases). Germline V gene data show CDR1 as SGHNT and CDR2 as YYREEE (reference sequence). The CDR3 runs to 16 residues. Trimming pared 3 bases from V and 1 base from J, leaving 15 bases between. The CDR3 DNA reads as TGTGCCAGCAGCTCCCACAGGGATGGGGGCACAGATACGCAGTATTTT. Amino acid sequence: CASSSHRDGGTDTQYF.

The chain couples TRBV5-6 to TRBJ2-1; D is possibly TRBD2 (5 bases). The CDR3 spans 17 residues. V lost 3 bases, J lost 7 bases, and 23 bases lay in between. The germline CDR1 and CDR2 sequences are SGHDT and YYEEEE. CDR3 residues: CASSYRASTWQRNEQFF. CDR3 coding DNA: TGTGCCAGCAGCTATCGGGCCTCAACTTGGCAGCGGAATGAGCAGTTCTTC.

To note about this clone: In the same sample, other DNA sequences code for this CDR3. The chain joins TRBV30 to TRBJ2-2; 7 bases align to TRBD1. Looked up from germline, CDR1 is GTSNPN and CDR2 is SVGIG (reference sequence). Unmatched junction bases numbered 0, after V lost 0 bases and J lost 5 bases. The CDR3 loop spans 13 amino acids. The CDR3 nucleotides are TGTGCCTGGAGTGTACAGGGGACCGGGGAGCTGTTTTTT. Translating gives CAWSVQGTGELFF.

The gene calls are TRBV28 and TRBJ2-1; 7 nucleotides match TRBD2. CDR1 and CDR2 (germline): MDHEN, SYDVKM. The J segment lost 4 bases and the V segment lost 6 bases, leaving 6 bases of the junction unmatched. This CDR3 spans 14 amino acids. The CDR3 sequence is CASRNLADYNEQFF. CDR3 in DNA: TGTGCCAGCAGAAATCTAGCGGATTACAATGAGCAGTTCTTC.

This rearrangement joins TRBV9 to TRBJ1-3; 7 positions match TRBD1. Germline values: CDR1 SGDLS, CDR2 YYNGEE. The CDR3 runs to 20 residues. V was clipped by 3 bases and J by 0 bases; unmatched bases: 18. The CDR3 spells CASSARARQGNNLSGNTIYF. The CDR3 coding sequence is TGTGCCAGCAGCGCGAGGGCGCGACAGGGTAACAATCTCTCTGGAAACACCATATATTTT.

DNA of the CDR3: TGCGCCAGCAGCTTGGCCGCGGATCCTAGCACAGATACGCAGTATTTT. Encoded protein: CASSLAADPSTDTQYF. The rearrangement uses TRBV5-1 and TRBJ2-3; no firm D call. Germline V gene sequence: CDR1 SGHRS, CDR2 YFSETQ. CDR3 length: 16 residues. V was pared by 0 bases and J by 0 bases, with 11 bases between.

The rearrangement links TRBV15 to TRBJ2-2; TRBD1 matches at 11 bases. V was pared by 2 bases and J by 6 bases, with 2 bases of the junction left unmatched. The CDR3 is 15 amino acids. Germline V gene lookup returns CDR1 LNHNV and CDR2 YYDKDF (reference sequence). Here the CDR3 DNA reads TGTGCCACCAGCAGACCGGGACAGGGGGCCGGGGAGCTGTTTTTT. This gives the protein CATSRPGQGAGELFF. Full variable domain (remainder filled in from reference TRBV15 and TRBJ2-2): DAMVIQNPRYQVTQFGKPVTLSCSQTLNHNVMYWYQQKSSQAPKLLFHYYDKDFNNEADTPDNFQSRRPNTSFCFLDIRSPGLGDTAMYLCATSRPGQGAGELFFGEGSRLTVL.

This clone was picked up a small number of times. This chain uses TRBV30 with TRBJ2-7, with 7 bases that match TRBD1. V lost 5 bases to trimming and J lost 2 bases; unmatched junction nucleotides: 3. CDR3 length equals 12 residues. CDR1 and CDR2 (germline): GTSNPN, SVGIG (reference sequence). The CDR3 sequence is CAWGGQAYEQYF. DNA for the CDR3: TGTGCCTGGGGTGGACAGGCCTACGAGCAGTACTTC.